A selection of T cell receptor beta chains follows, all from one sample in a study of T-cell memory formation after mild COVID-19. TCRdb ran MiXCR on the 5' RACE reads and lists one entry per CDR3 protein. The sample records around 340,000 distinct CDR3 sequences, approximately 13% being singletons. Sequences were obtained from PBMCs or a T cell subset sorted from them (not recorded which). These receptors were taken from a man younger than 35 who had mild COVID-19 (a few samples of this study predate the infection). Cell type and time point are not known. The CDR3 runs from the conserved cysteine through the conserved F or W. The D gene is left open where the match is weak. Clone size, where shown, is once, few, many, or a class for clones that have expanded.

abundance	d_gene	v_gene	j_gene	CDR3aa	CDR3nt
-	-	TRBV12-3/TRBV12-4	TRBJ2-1	CASSLPGTYNEQFF	TGTGCCAGCAGTTTACCGGGGACATACAATGAGCAGTTCTTC
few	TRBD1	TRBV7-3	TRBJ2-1	CASSLTGQMDEQFF	TGTGCCAGCAGCTTAACGGGACAGATGGATGAGCAGTTCTTC
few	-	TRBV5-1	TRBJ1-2	CASSPRTAFYGYTF	TGCGCCAGCAGCCCCAGGACAGCATTCTATGGCTACACCTTC
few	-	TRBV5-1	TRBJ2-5	CASSLAERVQETQYF	TGCGCCAGCAGCTTGGCCGAGCGTGTCCAAGAGACCCAGTACTTC
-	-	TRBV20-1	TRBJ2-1	CSARPPGQIHNEQFF	TGCAGTGCTAGACCTCCGGGGCAAATCCACAATGAGCAGTTCTTC
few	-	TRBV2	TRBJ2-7	CASSELSNTEQYF	TGTGCCAGCAGTGAATTGTCAAATACAGAGCAGTACTTC
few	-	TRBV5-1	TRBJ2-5	CASSWNGIQETQYF	TGCGCCAGCAGCTGGAACGGAATCCAAGAGACCCAGTACTTC
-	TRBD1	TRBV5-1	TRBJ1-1	CASRSQTGSKAFF	TGCGCCAGCAGATCTCAGACAGGGAGCAAAGCTTTCTTT
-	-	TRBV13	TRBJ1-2	CASSSEDREGYGYTF	TGTGCCAGCAGCTCTGAGGACCGGGAGGGGTATGGCTACACCTTC
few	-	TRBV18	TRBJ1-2	CASSPDAVYGYTF	TGTGCCAGCTCACCAGACGCAGTTTATGGCTACACCTTC
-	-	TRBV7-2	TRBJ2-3	CASSLAVAALTQYF	TGTGCCAGCAGCTTAGCCGTGGCTGCTCTTACGCAGTATTTT
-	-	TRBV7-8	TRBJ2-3	CASSLAGWGGATDTQYF	TGTGCCAGCAGCTTAGCTGGGTGGGGGGGCGCAACAGATACGCAGTATTTT
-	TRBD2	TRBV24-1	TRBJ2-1	CATSDRGDSYNEQFF	TGTGCCACCAGTGATCGGGGGGACTCCTACAATGAGCAGTTCTTC
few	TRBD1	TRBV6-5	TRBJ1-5	CASRQGITEPQHF	TGTGCCAGCCGACAGGGTATAACCGAGCCCCAGCATTTT
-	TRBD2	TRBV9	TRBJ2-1	CASSVWASGGDAQFF	TGTGCCAGCAGCGTATGGGCTAGCGGGGGGGATGCTCAGTTCTTC
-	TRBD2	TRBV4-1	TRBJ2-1	CASSQGPGTTINEQFF	TGCGCCAGCAGCCAAGGGCCCGGGACTACCATTAATGAGCAGTTCTTC
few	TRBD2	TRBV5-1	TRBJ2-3	CASSFSGGATTDTQYF	TGCGCCAGCAGCTTTAGCGGGGGGGCCACCACAGATACGCAGTATTTT
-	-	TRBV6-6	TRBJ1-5	CASSYTQVYSNQPQHF	TGTGCCAGCAGTTACACGCAGGTCTATAGCAATCAGCCCCAGCATTTT
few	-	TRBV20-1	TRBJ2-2	CSARGGDTRGTGELFF	TGCAGTGCTAGAGGCGGGGACACCCGGGGCACCGGGGAGCTGTTTTTT
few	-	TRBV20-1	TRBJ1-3	CSASVGVGRGSGNTIYF	TGCAGTGCTAGTGTCGGGGTGGGGAGGGGTTCTGGAAACACCATATATTTT
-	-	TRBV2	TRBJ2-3	CASSEGWSTDTQYF	TGTGCCAGCAGTGAAGGGTGGAGCACAGATACGCAGTATTTT
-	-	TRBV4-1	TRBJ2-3	CASRDGLRSDTQYF	TGCGCCAGCAGAGACGGGTTACGTTCAGATACGCAGTATTTT
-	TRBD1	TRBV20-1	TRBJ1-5	CSARRQGVGNQPQHF	TGCAGTGCGAGAAGACAGGGTGTGGGCAATCAGCCCCAGCATTTT
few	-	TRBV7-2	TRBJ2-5	CASSSGTWAGETQYF	TGTGCCAGCAGCTCCGGGACTTGGGCAGGAGAGACCCAGTACTTC
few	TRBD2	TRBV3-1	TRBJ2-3	CASSHSGTSGDTQYF	TGTGCCAGCAGCCATTCAGGGACTAGCGGTGATACGCAGTATTTT
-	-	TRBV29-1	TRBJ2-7	CSVGELYEQYF	TGCAGCGTGGGCGAACTTTACGAGCAGTACTTC